These 20 T cell receptor beta chains came from one sample sequenced in a study of human T cells and chemical hapten exposure. A single record per CDR3 protein comes from TCRdb applying MiXCR to the RACE reads. The sample holds tens of thousands of distinct CDR3 sequences, about 11% seen once. Time point noted: patch test 2, 6 weeks after DPC sensitization. Treatment reported: therapeutic diphenylcyclopropenone sensitization with weekly scalp DPC. Here the sequenced sample was whole blood, taken in connection with sensitization to the hapten diphenylcyclopropenone (DPC). The receptors originated from a man aged 35 to 55 with alopecia areata. Some clones in this sample may be carry-over from other donors' samples.

In this sample, this clonotype turned up a few times. The chain couples TRBV18 to TRBJ2-7, with TRBD2 matching over 11 bases. CDR1 is KGHSH, CDR2 LQKENI, per germline. Trimming took 2 bases from V and 2 from J; bases not matched to a gene: 5. The CDR3 consists of 16 residues. The CDR3: CASSPMGLAEPYEQYV. The CDR3 DNA reads TGTGCCAGCTCACCAATGGGACTAGCGGAGCCCTACGAGCAGTACGTC.

V and J are TRBV5-1 and TRBJ1-1; D call uncertain. The germline V gene encodes CDR1 SGHRS and CDR2 YFSETQ. V lost 3 bases to trimming and J lost 1 base, with 7 bases between them. The length of the CDR3 is 13 residues. The CDR3 is CASSSRPNTEAFF. The CDR3 bases are TGCGCCAGCAGCTCCAGGCCGAACACTGAAGCTTTCTTT.

The chain carries TRBV5-5 and TRBJ2-5; no clear D gene. Germline assignment: CDR1 SGHKS and CDR2 YYEKEE (reference sequence). V lost 1 base and J 1 base, leaving 11 bases between the germline ends. The CDR3 is 15 residues long. CDR3 protein: CASSLNRGLQETQYF. The DNA of the CDR3 is TGTGCCAGCAGCTTGAACAGAGGCCTCCAAGAGACCCAGTACTTC.

This clonotype was picked up a small number of times. V is TRBV20-1 and J is TRBJ2-1; TRBD1 or TRBD2 may be the D gene (5 bases each). Germline loops: CDR1 DFQATT, CDR2 SNEGSKA (reference sequence). This CDR3 has 16 residues. V lost 6 bases and J lost 0, with 18 bases in between. The CDR3 loop reads CSARDQGESSYNEQFF. CDR3 nucleotides: TGCAGTGCCCGTGATCAAGGGGAGAGCTCCTACAATGAGCAGTTCTTC.

This clonotype was observed a few times. The V and J genes are TRBV12-3 or TRBV12-4 and TRBJ2-3; perhaps TRBD2 as D (5 bases). The CDR3 loop spans 14 amino acids. V shed 6 bases and J shed 6 bases, with 16 bases lying between them. This CDR3 reads CASRQRSTVDTQYF. CDR3 nucleotide sequence: TGTGCCAGCAGGCAGCGGTCGACCGTGGATACGCAGTATTTT.

The chain has TRBV28 and TRBJ2-3, with D possibly being TRBD2 (5 bases). Germline assignment: CDR1 MDHEN and CDR2 SYDVKM. V was pared by 5 bases and J by 6 bases, with 9 bases between. The length of the CDR3 is 12 residues. CDR3 sequence reads: CASSPLGDTQYF. The CDR3 bases are TGTGCCAGCAGTCCACTAGGGGATACGCAGTATTTT.

This clonotype turned up a few times. The gene calls are TRBV3-1 and TRBJ1-5; D remains unclear. V lost 0 bases to trimming and J lost 7 bases, with 16 bases between them. CDR3 length equals 16 residues. Germline CDR1 reads LGHDT; CDR2 reads YNNKEL (reference sequence). CDR3 amino acids: CASSQESDRPWQPQHF. CDR3 coding DNA: TGTGCCAGCAGCCAAGAAAGCGACCGCCCGTGGCAGCCCCAGCATTTT.

The rearrangement links TRBV6-5 to TRBJ2-2; D not resolved. The CDR3 extends over 13 amino acids. From germline, CDR1 is MNHEY and CDR2 SVGAGI. V lost 4 bases, J lost 4 bases, and 7 bases lay in between. For the CDR3, the DNA is TGTGCCAGCAGTTCCTTTAGCACCGGGGAGCTGTTTTTT. Translation gives CASSSFSTGELFF.

The CDR3 nucleotides read TGTGCCAGCAGCACCGGCGGGGGGACGGGCGGCAATCAGCCCCAGCATTTT. Translation gives CASSTGGGTGGNQPQHF. This chain uses TRBV5-6 with TRBJ1-5; TRBD1 might be the D (5 bases). Germline lookup yields CDR1 SGHDT and CDR2 YYEEEE. V lost 4 bases to trimming and J lost 2 bases, with 19 bases between them. The CDR3 extends over 17 amino acids.

The chain is built from TRBV12-3 or TRBV12-4 and TRBJ1-2, with unresolved D. The CDR3 has 13 residues. Trimming removed 3 bases at V and 1 base at J, with 6 bases between. The CDR3, as DNA: TGTGCCAGCAGTTTCGTCAGTAACTATGGCTACACCTTC. Its protein product is CASSFVSNYGYTF.

This clonotype has only a few counts. This chain links TRBV27 with TRBJ2-3, with a weak D call TRBD2 (6 bases). The CDR3 has 16 amino acids. Germline V gives CDR1 MNHEY, CDR2 SMNVEV (reference sequence). Trimming cost V 2 bases and J 0 bases, with 12 bases left between them. In DNA form, the CDR3 reads TGTGCCAGCAGTTTAGGAGGGGTTTGGAGCACAGATACGCAGTATTTT. Its translation: CASSLGGVWSTDTQYF.

Worth noting for this clonotype: A read error is likely, as this CDR3 ends without the conserved phenylalanine or tryptophan. This chain connects TRBV2 to TRBJ1-1; D perhaps matches TRBD1 (5 bases). There are 13 residues in the CDR3. Germline lookup yields CDR1 SNHLY and CDR2 FYNNEI. Between the trimmed V and J ends, which lost 2 bases and 5 bases, there was a span of 9 bases. The CDR3 here is CASSERGLTEAFS. The CDR3 nucleotides read TGTGCCAGCAGTGAACGGGGGTTGACTGAAGCTTTCTCT.

There are a few counts of this clonotype. The J gene is TRBJ2-7, the V gene TRBV10-3; TRBD1 might be the D (6 bases). CDR3 length equals 14 residues. Trimming left V 6 bases short and J 9 bases short, with 21 bases between. Germline V gene data show CDR1 as ENHRY and CDR2 as SYGVKD. The DNA for the CDR3 is TGTGCCATCAGCCCCGACGACAGGAGCCGGGGGCAGTACTTC. Translated: CAISPDDRSRGQYF.

The genes are TRBV6-1 and TRBJ2-7, with 8 bases aligning to TRBD1. The germline V gene has CDR1 MNHNS and CDR2 SASEGT. V was pared by 2 bases and J by 6 bases, with 6 bases of the junction left unmatched. The CDR3 runs to 14 residues. CDR3 amino acids: CASSESHRGSEQYV. CDR3 nucleotide sequence: TGTGCCAGCAGTGAATCCCACAGGGGGTCCGAGCAGTACGTC.

The V call is TRBV7-2, the J call TRBJ2-3; 14 bases line up with TRBD2. CDR3 length equals 19 residues. Unmatched junction bases numbered 13, after V lost 3 bases and J lost 5 bases. Germline CDR1 is SGHTA and CDR2 is FQGNSA. CDR3 sequence: CASSLVDTGTSGSIDTQYF. The CDR3 coding sequence is TGTGCCAGCAGCTTGGTCGATACCGGGACTAGCGGGAGTATAGATACGCAGTATTTT.

J is TRBJ1-2 and V is TRBV7-9; D is unresolved. Germline values: CDR1 SEHNR, CDR2 FQNEAQ (reference sequence). The V and J ends lost 3 bases and 2 bases respectively, with 10 bases between them. The CDR3 loop spans 14 amino acids. Here the CDR3 DNA reads TGTGCCAGCAGCTTTTCGGGGAAGAACTATGGCTACACCTTC. It codes for CASSFSGKNYGYTF.

At least ten counts were recorded for this clonotype. V usage is TRBV12-3 or TRBV12-4 and J usage is TRBJ2-7; D is ambiguous. CDR3 size: 13 residues. Trimming cost V 4 bases and J 3 bases, with 10 bases left between them. CDR3 coding DNA: TGTGCCAGCAGTTCCGCGGCTTTCTACGAGCAGTACTTC. Its translation is CASSSAAFYEQYF.

This clonotype showed up just a few times. J is TRBJ2-7 and V is TRBV5-1, with TRBD2 matching over 10 bases. Germline V gene sequence: CDR1 SGHRS, CDR2 YFSETQ. After removal of 0 bases from V and 5 bases from J, the junction contained 5 bases not matched to a gene. The CDR3 runs to 15 residues. CDR3 in DNA: TGCGCCAGCAGCTTGGCGGGACTAGCGTACCACGAGCAGTACTTC. It yields the protein CASSLAGLAYHEQYF.

This clonotype came up a few times. The genes are TRBV3-1 and TRBJ2-5; 10 bases are shared with TRBD2. CDR3 length equals 13 residues. Losses at the gene ends were 6 bases for V and 5 bases for J; bases not matched to a gene: 3. In germline, CDR1 is LGHDT, CDR2 YNNKEL (reference sequence). CDR3 DNA sequence: TGTGCCAGCAGGAGCGGGAGGGCGGAGACCCAGTACTTC. Translation gives CASRSGRAETQYF.

This clonotype occurred a few times. The chain links TRBV13 to TRBJ1-4; D is ambiguous. Germline lookup yields CDR1 PRHDT and CDR2 FYEKMQ (reference sequence). The CDR3 covers 14 residues. V was cut by 5 bases and J by 4 bases, with 11 bases left in between. The CDR3 DNA reads as TGTGCCAGCAGCCGCCCATCGCTTAATGAAAAACTGTTTTTT. This sequence encodes CASSRPSLNEKLFF.